Listed here are 25 T cell receptor delta chains from one sample, sequenced in a study of gamma-delta chains in newborns, infants, children. TCRdb called clones anew from the reads with CATT. The table has over a thousand delta-chain clones, 2.3% seen once. Sequenced sample: blood. These receptors originate from a child in good health.

This clone turned up a few times. The amino acid sequence in TCRdb belongs to a much larger clone and departs from this DNA's translation at residue 9, likely a sequencing read error; the sequence shown is translated from the DNA. This rearrangement joins TRDV1 to TRDJ1, with D unclear. The CDR3 extends over 18 amino acids. V gave up 2 bases and J gave up 3 bases, with 22 bases separating them. Germline-derived CDR1 and CDR2 are TSWWSYY and QGS. The CDR3 nucleotides are TGTGCTCTTGGGGAAAACCCGAGCCCGGGGTCAAGGGCCGATAAACTCATCTTT. Residues: CALGENPSPGSRADKLIF.

On this clone: A read error is possible here, since a much larger clone lies one base away. Other DNA sequences in this sample translate to the same CDR3. The CDR3 region has the DNA TGTGCTCTTGGGTTCACCCGACCTTCCTCGGTTACTGGGGGATACGTCGATAAACTCATCTTC. It encodes CALGFTRPSSVTGGYVDKLIF. This sequence joins TRDV1 and TRDJ1; 13 positions agree with TRDD3. This CDR3 has 21 amino acids. Germline CDR1 TSWWSYY, CDR2 QGS.

Within the sample, this clone is large. V gene TRDV2 combines with J gene TRDJ3; 8 bases agree with TRDD3. The CDR3 is 18 amino acids. CDR1 and CDR2 from the germline V gene are GEAIGNYY and EKD. The V and J ends lost 3 bases and 0 bases, in that order; junction bases with no gene match: 6. The CDR3 DNA follows: TGTGCCTGTGACTTACTGGGGGCAAGCTCCTGGGACACCCGACAGATGTTTTTC. This codes for CACDLLGASSWDTRQMFF.

Notes on this clone: TCRdb's entry gives the protein of a much larger clone, which mismatches this DNA's translation at residue 11, likely from a read error; the protein reported here is translated from the DNA. V gene TRDV2 combines with J gene TRDJ1; D remains ambiguous. V lost 0 bases, J lost 1 base, and 17 bases lay in between. This CDR3 has 17 residues. CDR1 and CDR2 from the germline V gene are GEAIGNYY and EKD. The CDR3, as DNA: TGTGCCTGTGACACCGTGCGGGGCCCCACGGTCACCGATAAACTCATCTTT. It codes for CACDTVRGPTVTDKLIF.

Regarding this clone: An end of the junction does not agree with germline; a read error may underlie this. Other DNA sequences in this specimen translate into the identical CDR3. CDR3 coding DNA: TGTGCTCTTGGGGTGCCGCTAGGTCCTACCGTCTACTTCGATAAGCTCATCTTT. Translated, it gives CALGVPLGPTVYFDKLIF. This sequence joins TRDV1 and TRDJ1; perhaps TRDD2 as D (6 bases). Germline V CDR1 and CDR2: TSWWSYY, QGS. This CDR3 comprises 18 residues.

This clone has a handful of counts. The protein recorded in TCRdb matches a much larger clone and deviates from this DNA's translation at residue 3, suggesting a read error; the protein here is obtained by translating the DNA. The J gene is TRDJ1, the V gene TRDV2, with D uncertain. CDR3 length: 16 residues. Germline V CDR1 and CDR2: GEAIGNYY, EKD. The CDR3 spells CARDAVGGRNTDKLIF. CDR3 bases: TGTGCCCGTGACGCGGTTGGAGGTAGAAACACCGATAAACTCATCTTT.

Details on this clone: A read error is likely here: a far larger clone is one base away. The sample holds other DNA sequences that translate to the same CDR3. This chain joins TRDV2 and TRDJ3, with D hard to call. The V end was cut by 5 bases, the J end by 0 bases, with 13 bases between. Per the germline V gene, CDR1 is GEAIGNYY and CDR2 is EKD. This CDR3 is 17 amino acids long. CDR3 amino acids: CACVRGAYSWDTRQMFF. CDR3 DNA: TGTGCCTGTGTTAGGGGCGCCTACTCCTGGGACACCCGACAGATGTTTTTC.

Worth noting for this clone: It differs at one base from a far larger clone, so likely a read error. The same CDR3 is also encoded by other DNA sequences in this sample. This chain connects TRDV2 to TRDJ1, with D perhaps TRDD3 (5 bases). Germline CDR1 GEAIGNYY, CDR2 EKD. CDR3 length equals 15 residues. V gave up 4 bases and J gave up 8 bases, with 22 bases separating them. CDR3 region: CACDTVYWCGAKLIF. The CDR3 DNA follows: TGTGCCTGTGATACCGTCTACTGGTGTGGGGCAAAACTCATCTTT.

This clone was observed a handful of times. Only one base separates this from a far larger clonotype, so it likely reflects a read error. V gene TRDV2 combines with J gene TRDJ3; D gene ambiguous. Trimming took 0 bases from V and 0 from J, leaving 23 bases between them. Germline-derived CDR1 and CDR2 are GEAIGNYY and EKD. The CDR3 sequence is 22 residues long. The DNA for the CDR3 is TGTGCCTGTGACACCGTAGGGGCACATACTCGGGCGAGCTCCTGGGACACCCGACAGATGTTTTTC. This encodes CACDTVGAHTRASSWDTRQMFF.

In the case of this clone: TCRdb has a much larger clone's protein, which differs at residue 3 from the translation of this DNA, likely because of a read error; what is shown is the protein translated from the DNA. The V call is TRDV2, the J call TRDJ3, with 13 positions matching TRDD3. Germline V lookup: CDR1 GEAIGNYY, CDR2 EKD. The CDR3 runs 19 residues. In DNA, the CDR3 is TGTGCCTATGACCCGTACTGGGGGATACGCAATTGGGACACCCGACAGATGTTTTTC. It encodes CAYDPYWGIRNWDTRQMFF.

Only a few counts were recorded for this clone. This likely stems from a read error, as it lies one base from a far larger clone. The chain uses TRDV2 and TRDJ1, with a possible D match to TRDD3 (6 bases). Germline loops: CDR1 GEAIGNYY, CDR2 EKD. The germline V and J ends were trimmed by 3 bases and 0 bases, with 37 bases remaining between them. The CDR3 spans 23 residues. The CDR3 loop is CACDAVRGLAGANSREDTDKLIF. The CDR3 DNA sequence: TGTGCCTGTGACGCCGTACGGGGGTTAGCTGGGGCTAATTCGAGGGAGGACACCGATAAACTCATCTTT.

This clone occurred a few times. This clone may be a read error of a much larger clone one base away. This chain links TRDV2 with TRDJ1, with 9 bases aligning to TRDD3. The CDR3 loop spans 20 amino acids. Germline V lookup: CDR1 GEAIGNYY, CDR2 EKD. The V segment lost 0 bases and the J segment 3 bases; nucleotides outside the gene matches: 19. CDR3 DNA: TGTGCCTGTGACACCGTGATAAGAAGTTGGGGGATAAGAGACGCCGATAAACTCATCTTT. As protein: CACDTVIRSWGIRDADKLIF.

Remarks on this clone: The TCRdb record carries a much larger clone's protein, which differs from this DNA's translation at residue 16; a read error is the likely cause, and the protein listed here is the DNA translation. The rearrangement joins TRDV1 to TRDJ1, with D possibly being TRDD2 (5 bases). CDR1 is TSWWSYY and CDR2 is QGS in the germline V gene. This CDR3 is 18 amino acids long. This CDR3 is CALGEKPYRHGPTDKRIF. Written as DNA, the CDR3 is TGTGCTCTTGGGGAAAAGCCCTACAGGCATGGACCTACCGATAAACGCATCTTT.

J is TRDJ1 and V is TRDV2; D is possibly TRDD3 (6 bases). V lost 0 bases and J 0 bases, leaving 34 bases between the germline ends. Looked up from germline, CDR1 is GEAIGNYY and CDR2 is EKD. This CDR3 is 23 amino acids long. The CDR3 here is CACDTLLSNYAIGDQGYTDKLIF. The CDR3 DNA is TGTGCCTGTGACACCCTACTTTCCAATTACGCTATCGGGGATCAGGGGTACACCGATAAACTCATCTTT.

By frequency in the sample, this clone is large. V usage is TRDV2 and J usage is TRDJ1; 8 bases line up with TRDD3. The CDR3 length is 17 residues. The germline V gene has CDR1 GEAIGNYY and CDR2 EKD. The ends lost 0 bases at V and 0 bases at J; junction bases unmatched: 8. CDR3 bases: TGTGCCTGTGACACCGATTACTGGGGGGCGTACACCGATAAACTCATCTTT. Translating gives CACDTDYWGAYTDKLIF.

Concerning this clone itself: A far larger clone lies a single base away; this is likely a read error. This sample includes further DNA sequences coding for the same CDR3. The rearrangement uses TRDV2 and TRDJ3; D assignment may be TRDD2 or TRDD3 (5 bases each). This CDR3 comprises 17 residues. The germline V gene encodes CDR1 GEAIGNYY and CDR2 EKD. CDR3 sequence: CACVRGAYSWDTRQMFF. The CDR3, as DNA: TGTGCCTGTGTTAGGGGGGCCTACTCCTGGGACACCCGACAAATGTTTTTC.

In its sample, this clone is medium-sized. This chain links TRDV1 with TRDJ1, with 7 bases identical to TRDD3. The V gene end was trimmed by 0 bases and the J gene end by 1 base; junction bases not matched to a gene: 20. CDR1 and CDR2 (germline): TSWWSYY, QGS. The CDR3 spans 21 residues. The CDR3 spells CALGELWFPLGTGVITDKLIF. The CDR3 DNA is TGTGCTCTTGGGGAACTTTGGTTCCCACTGGGTACTGGGGTCATCACCGATAAACTCATCTTT.

This clone was counted between two and nine times. TCRdb's listed protein matches a much larger clone and diverges from this DNA's translation at residue 12, likely through a read error; the protein shown comes from the DNA. V gene TRDV2 combines with J gene TRDJ3; D unclear. Germline CDR1 reads GEAIGNYY; CDR2 reads EKD. With 0 bases removed from V and 0 bases from J, the gap between germline ends came to 20 bases. CDR3 length equals 21 residues. CDR3 in DNA: TGTGCCTGTGACACCGTGACGGGTACCCGTCGGGGCTCCTGGGACACCCGACAGATGTTTTTC. This gives the protein CACDTVTGTRRGSWDTRQMFF.

This clone turned up a few times. With a far larger clone one base away, a read error is the likely cause. The V call is TRDV2, the J call TRDJ2; no definite D call. Germline V gene sequence: CDR1 GEAIGNYY, CDR2 EKD. The CDR3 extends over 15 amino acids. CDR3 region: CACDTVAPSTARLFF. CDR3 bases: TGTGCCTGTGACACCGTAGCTCCATCGACAGCACGACTCTTCTTT.

In this sample, this clone turned up a few times. The mismatch at residue 10 between this DNA's translation and the TCRdb protein of a much larger clone likely reflects a read error; the protein shown is translated from the DNA. The chain couples TRDV2 to TRDJ1, with 7 bases aligning to TRDD3. Germline values: CDR1 GEAIGNYY, CDR2 EKD. V trimming: 3 bases; J trimming: 0 bases; junction bases outside the gene matches: 9. The CDR3 consists of 16 residues. The CDR3 DNA reads TGTGCCTGTGACGCTCTCGTACTGGGGAACACCGATAAACTCATCTTT. As protein: CACDALVLGNTDKLIF.

The table lists this clone with a few counts. With only one base between it and a far larger clone, this is likely a read error. The J gene is TRDJ1, the V gene TRDV2, with TRDD3 identical over 8 bases. V lost 5 bases to trimming and J lost 0 bases; unmatched junction nucleotides: 19. CDR1 is GEAIGNYY, CDR2 EKD, per germline. There are 19 residues in the CDR3. CDR3 protein: CACGTRGGIRDPYTDKLIF. CDR3 nucleotide sequence: TGTGCCTGTGGCACAAGAGGAGGGATACGCGATCCGTACACCGATAAACTCATCTTT.

Remarks on this clone: The TCRdb protein comes from a much larger clone and disagrees with this DNA's translation at residue 10, likely due to a read error; the protein given here is derived from the DNA. The V gene is TRDV1, the J gene TRDJ1; 8 positions match TRDD3. The J segment lost 1 base and the V segment lost 5 bases, leaving 9 bases of the junction unmatched. The CDR3 runs 16 residues. Germline V gene data show CDR1 as TSWWSYY and CDR2 as QGS. The CDR3 DNA reads TGTGCTCTTGGGAGGAGGTCTACTGGGGGCACCGATAAACTCATCTTT. As protein: CALGRRSTGGTDKLIF.

Concerning this clone: This DNA's translation and the protein TCRdb lists, from a much larger clone, do not match at residue 5, likely due to a read error; the protein shown is translated from the DNA. The chain joins TRDV2 to TRDJ1; TRDD3 matches at 8 bases. In germline, CDR1 is GEAIGNYY, CDR2 EKD. This CDR3 is built from 17 residues. With V trimmed by 3 bases and J by 0 bases, 11 bases remained unmatched. The CDR3 DNA follows: TGTGCCTGTGACCCCTCTTACTGGGGGTCGTACACCGATAAACTCATCTTT. Translating gives CACDPSYWGSYTDKLIF.

With regard to this clone: The mismatch at residue 6 between this DNA's translation and the TCRdb protein of a much larger clone likely reflects a read error; the protein shown is translated from the DNA. The chain is built from TRDV2 and TRDJ1; 7 positions match TRDD3. The ends lost 1 base at V and 1 base at J; junction bases unmatched: 8. The CDR3 contains 16 residues. The germline gives CDR1 GEAIGNYY, CDR2 EKD. This CDR3 reads CACDTGVLGATDKLIF. The CDR3 bases are TGTGCCTGTGACACGGGGGTTCTGGGGGCCACCGATAAACTCATCTTT.

As concerns this clone: A much larger clone lies a single base off, so this may be a read error. Different DNA sequences within this sample yield the same CDR3. Here the CDR3 reads CALGYGADFRSLYWGIHTDKLIF. CDR3 nucleotide sequence: TGTGCTCTTGGTTATGGGGCGGATTTCCGATCTTTGTACTGGGGGATTCACACCGATAAACTCATCTTT. The V call is TRDV1, the J call TRDJ1, with 10 bases identical to TRDD3. CDR1 and CDR2 from the germline V gene are TSWWSYY and QGS. The CDR3 has 23 residues. Germline trimming cut 6 bases from V and 0 bases from J; bases unmatched to any gene: 28.